This T cell receptor (beta chain) was captured by sequencing in a study of shared clonotypes between healthy human individuals (dated by TCRdb to the early 2020s). In the study overall: The cohort included three men and a couple of women between 18 and 49 years of age. Per donor, leukapheresis produced somewhere between about 0.94 and 9.5 billion PBMCs. Per donor, three plates each were used for CD4 naive and CD4 memory, two for CD8 naive, and one for CD8 memory. Libraries were prepared and TCR repertoires were sequenced by different laboratories using diverse techniques, in order to increase sequencing depth and limit assay-specific biases. To estimate repertoire size and how much clonotype sharing occurs between individuals, the study deeply sequenced the blood TCR repertoires of about five healthy adults.

Relative to germline, V is 0 bases shorter and J is 5 bases shorter, with 10 bases between their ends. The CDR3 starts with the cysteine, ends with the phenylalanine, and has 13 residues. Just the 39-base CDR3 DNA is kept, in frame starting at base 1. CDR1 GTSNPN and CDR2 SVGIG are derived from the germline V gene (reference sequence). Only a few counts were recorded for this clone. Its antigen is not yet known. No base quality values were provided; no much bigger clone lies one nucleotide off. Other nucleotide sequences in the sample specify the same CDR3. Paper-wide results and their limitations: Sampling was restricted to blood, and TCR repertoires in tissues likely differ from the TCR repertoires found in blood. Compared with non-shared clonotypes, the clonotypes found in all four sorted-subset donors had higher generation probabilities. When four donors were compared, the shared fraction of clonotypes was about 5% for naive CD4, about 4% for naive CD8, roughly 2.5% for memory CD4, and 0.3% to 0.5% for memory CD8. Pairwise subsampling led to the expectation that sequencing depth would affect the degree of clonotype sharing among donors. Because the study included only a small number of donors, the genetic and exposure-history diversity represented was limited. Even with the large sequencing depth, rarefaction of the sorted-subset datasets indicated that sequencing was incomplete. Estimated clonotype richness was generally larger for naive than for memory subsets.

Using the deep immunoSEQ assay, multiplex PCR amplified TCR CDR3 regions from genomic DNA. For each cell subset, the extracted genomic DNA was distributed evenly across all wells of several immunoSEQ 96-well plates, and each plate served as one replicate. For sorted subsets, roughly 200 ng genomic DNA, equal to about 30,000 T cell genomes, was loaded into each replicate PCR. Purified libraries were quantified with a Qubit 3.0 fluorometer, sized on a Bioanalyzer 2100, and re-quantified with the KAPA Library Quantification kit. Every immunoSEQ 96-well plate was sequenced on a dedicated single-read 150-cycle Illumina NextSeq 550 flow cell. Per the authors' processing: Because only junctional sequences without quality scores were contained in the immunoSEQ output, filtering matching that applied to full-length reads could not be performed. Sequences were annotated with PyIR, a Python wrapper for IgBLAST v1.9, and V/J genes and CDR3 were assigned using IMGT germline references. Reads were filtered out if the reads had weak V/J assignments (E-value above 1e-6), no CDR3, stop codons, out-of-frame junctions, or ambiguous translated residues. V3J clonotypes were defined by identical inferred V gene, J gene, and CDR3 amino acid sequence. Percentage overlap between repertoires was calculated by dividing the number of shared unique clonotypes by the size of the smaller repertoire. Three approaches were used to assess repertoire richness: RTK rarefaction, the Chao1 estimator, and Recon v2.1 estimates of unobserved clonotypes. Generation probabilities for all TCRbeta clonotypes obtained by the gDNA method from a handful of donors were computed using OLGA. The clones in this table, taken by TCRdb from immuneACCESS, are in-frame only. Not every clone is retained; where verified, under half of the shortfall comes from an unresolved V gene, and the cause of the rest is unknown. That table gives V, J and clone size, and the DNA gave D and trimming. Counted in this sample were 2.3 million or so clones; over 90% of them appeared once. Together, the top ten hold about 0.39% of the sample.

The donors were healthy, HIV-negative adults who had no recently reported acute infections or vaccinations. All donors were Caucasian adults living in Nashville, Tennessee, USA. CD4+ T cells were enriched by magnetic negative selection, after which naive cells were positively selected on CD45RA and the negative fraction was taken as the memory subset. Blood was obtained by leukapheresis, after which PBMCs were separated by Ficoll-Histopaque density gradient centrifugation and cryopreserved in liquid nitrogen vapor phase. Analytical flow cytometry was used to check the purity and quantity of each magnetically sorted T cell population. Each sorted fraction had its genomic DNA isolated and then quantified by UV absorbance on a Nanodrop 2000c.

The sequence was obtained from a man aged 18 to 35 in good health. Some clones in this sample may be carry-over from other donors' samples. The sequence links TRBV30 to TRBJ1-1; TRBD1 is perhaps the D gene, given 6 matching bases. Material for sequencing was naive CD4+ T cells from PBMCs. This specimen's cell subset or site label, interpreted: CD45RA+ positively selected. The DNA sequence is given as TGTGCCTGGAGTGTCGGCAGGGGAACTGAAGCTTTCTTT. Translated, it gives CAWSVGRGTEAFF. With the portions outside the CDR3 filled from the reference TRBV30 and TRBJ1-1 genes, the complete variable region becomes SQTIHQWPATLVQPVGSPLSLECTVEGTSNPNLYWYRQAAGRGLQLLFYSVGIGQISSEVPQNLSASRPQDRQFILSSKKLLLSDSGFYLCAWSVGRGTEAFFGQGTRLTVV.